This T cell receptor (beta chain) was captured in a study of vaccination and CD4 T cells after COVID-19. Treatment denoted: roughly 11-day PBMC culture with coronavirus spike peptide pools or control peptides (ViraFEST assay). Via ViraFEST, peptide pools expanded antigen-specific T cells before TCR sequencing. Sequenced with the Oncomine TCR Beta short-read assay was DNA taken from cultured CD4+ T cells. The source of extracted genomic DNA was cultured CD4+ T cells. Via MiXCR, TCRdb re-called the PCR reads, giving one row per CDR3 protein. Of about 15,000 distinct CDR3 sequences in the sample, about 48% were seen once. Trimming cost V 7 bases and J 8 bases, with 15 bases left between them. The CDR3 has 13 amino acids. In the case of this clonotype: Its target is not known.

The receptor was derived from a human donor who had recovered from COVID-19. The sequenced sample was CD4+ T cells from blood, cultured in vitro. The chain uses TRBV12-3 or TRBV12-4 and TRBJ1-5; unclear D gene. CDR3 loop: CASTEDALEPQHF. CDR3 bases: TGTGCCAGCACCGAGGACGCTCTGGAGCCCCAGCATTTT.